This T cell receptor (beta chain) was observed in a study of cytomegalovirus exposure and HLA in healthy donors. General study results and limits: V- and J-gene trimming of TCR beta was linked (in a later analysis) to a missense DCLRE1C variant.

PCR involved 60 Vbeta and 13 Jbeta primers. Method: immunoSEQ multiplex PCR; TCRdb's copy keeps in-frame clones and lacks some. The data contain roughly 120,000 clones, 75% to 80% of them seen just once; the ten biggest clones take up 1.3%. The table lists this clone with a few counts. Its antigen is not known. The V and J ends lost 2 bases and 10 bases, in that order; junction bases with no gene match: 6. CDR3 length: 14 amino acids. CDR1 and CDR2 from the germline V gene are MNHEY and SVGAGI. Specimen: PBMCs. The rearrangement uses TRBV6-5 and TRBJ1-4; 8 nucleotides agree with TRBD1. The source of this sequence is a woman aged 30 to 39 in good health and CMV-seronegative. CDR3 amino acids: CASSYGQGVGKLFF. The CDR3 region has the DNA TGTGCCAGCAGTTACGGACAGGGAGTGGGAAAACTGTTTTTT.